This TCR beta chain was identified during a study of T cell clonality in common variable immunodeficiency. Study results and limitations: Fewer TCRbeta clones were shared among CVID subjects than controls. In common variable immunodeficiency, TCR beta chains reportedly carried fewer deletions and N-nucleotide insertions.

Each donor provided about 5 to 8 ml of heparinized whole blood. Here immunoSEQ multiplex PCR was the method, and the copy in TCRdb shows in-frame clones only, minus some. The repertoire shows roughly 58,000 clones, none seen only once; the top ten take under 0.9%. V shed 2 bases, J shed 3 bases, and the junction held 4 bases outside the gene matches. Germline V gene lookup returns CDR1 SEHNR and CDR2 FQNEAQ (reference sequence). The CDR3 totals 14 residues. This clone occurred many times. Its antigen is not identified. Read sequence stops 3 residues before the CDR3 end, and the germline J gene provides the missing end.

The clonotype originates from a person aged 18-69 years in good health. The sample consisted of peripheral blood mononuclear cells. The J gene is TRBJ2-7, the V gene TRBV7-9; 7 bases map to TRBD2. CDR3 bases read: TGTGCCAGCAGCTTAACCAGCGGGATCTACGAG. Translated, it gives CASSLTSGIYE. The complete CDR3 reads CASSLTSGIYEQYF. The full variable domain, rest sourced from reference TRBV7-9 and TRBJ2-7, is DTGVSQNPRHKITKRGQNVTFRCDPISEHNRLYWYRQTLGQGPEFLTYFQNEAQLEKSRLLSDRFSAERPKGSFSTLEIQRTEQGDSAMYLCASSLTSGIYEQYFGPGTRLTVT.